This T cell receptor beta chain appears in the sequencing data of a study of CD8+ T cells in alopecia areata. About the study: Treated patients were given 5 to 10 mg oral tofacitinib twice daily. Once tofacitinib had been taken for 6 to 18 months, 6 months off drug followed. Study results and limitations: The study found tofacitinib significantly decreased scalp clonality and expanded CD8+ clones among the top 100. Mouse data revealed clearer TCR sharing than patient data did, a gap possibly tied to HLA.

The treatment denotes: oral pan-JAK inhibitor, 5-10 mg twice daily. In the case of this clone: Its antigen is unknown.

Investigators isolated RNA and reverse transcribed it into cDNA to act as the sequencing template. Sequenced by immunoSEQ multiplex PCR; TCRdb stores in-frame clones only, minus some. Of tens of thousands of clones listed, around three quarters are singletons. The CDR3 has 14 residues. Germline CDR1 SGHNT, CDR2 YENEEA. V dropped 0 bases and J dropped 1 base, with 6 bases sitting between them. This TCR was recovered from a human donor with alopecia areata. The chain links TRBV11-3 to TRBJ1-1; the D is unclear. Sequences were derived from CD8+ T cells sorted from blood, sampled at approximately week 42, from a patient treated with tofacitinib. The CDR3 sequence: CASSLDPQNTEAFF. For the CDR3, the DNA is TGTGCCAGCAGCTTAGACCCGCAGAACACTGAAGCTTTCTTT.